The clone carrying this T cell receptor (beta chain) appeared once. The antigen is unknown. Trimming removed 4 bases from V and 7 bases from J, with 13 bases in between. CDR3 length: 13 residues. CDR1 LGHNA and CDR2 YSLEER come from the germline V gene. This sample is drawn from a study of shared clonotypes between healthy human individuals. Across the whole study: CD8 memory received one plate per donor, CD8 naive two, CD4 memory three and CD4 naive three. Study-level results: Sampling covered blood only; tissue repertoires likely differ. In four donors, about 5% of naive CD4 clonotypes appeared in common.

Sequenced by immunoSEQ multiplex PCR; TCRdb stores in-frame clones only, minus some. The sample contains a few million clones, more than 80% of which appear only once. This chain joins TRBV4-3 and TRBJ2-5; D might be TRBD1 or TRBD2, each matching 5 bases. The TCR sequence derives from a man in his late teens or twenties in good health. Some clones in this sample may be carry-over from other donors' samples. Sequenced sample: naive CD4+ T cells from PBMCs. As for subset: CD45RA+ positively selected. The CDR3 DNA sequence: TGCGCCAGCAGCCGGGACCGAAAGGGGACCCAGTACTTC. It specifies CASSRDRKGTQYF.